The 23 T cell receptor beta chains listed next were all sequenced from one sample in a study of CD8+CD57+ T cells in acquired aplastic anemia. For CDR3 and TCR beta VDJ profiling, genomic DNA was the template used. MiXCR was run by TCRdb on the reads, yielding one entry per CDR3 protein. In the table there are about 42,000 distinct CDR3 sequences, about two thirds of which are singletons. The sample taken for sequencing was sorted CD4+, CD8+, or CD8+CD57+ T cells (not recorded which) from PBMCs. Every receptor here comes from a human donor in good health, serving as a control.

The chain employs TRBV5-5 and TRBJ1-2; tentative D call: TRBD1 (6 bases). V shed 0 bases and J shed 7 bases, with 7 bases lying between them. CDR1 is SGHKS and CDR2 is YYEKEE in the germline V gene (reference sequence). This CDR3 region has 12 residues. The CDR3 DNA reads TGTGCCAGCAGCTTGGTGACAGGTGGCTACACCTTC. Translated: CASSLVTGGYTF.

The rearrangement links TRBV7-2 to TRBJ2-5; 7 nucleotides agree with TRBD2. The germline gives CDR1 SGHTA, CDR2 FQGNSA. The J segment lost 5 bases and the V segment lost 3 bases, leaving 3 bases of the junction unmatched. This CDR3 region has 13 residues. The DNA of the CDR3 is TGTGCCAGCAGCTTGGGGGGGACGGAGACCCAGTACTTC. Translation: CASSLGGTETQYF.

In its sample, this clonotype was seen many times. The genes are TRBV4-1 and TRBJ1-5; the D gene is possibly TRBD1 (5 bases). Per germline, CDR1 MGHRA and CDR2 YSYEKL. The CDR3 is 15 amino acids. V was trimmed by 1 base and J by 7 bases, leaving 14 bases between them. The CDR3 DNA reads TGCGCCAGCAGCCAAGGGGTTGGGGGAAGCCAGCCCCAGCATTTT. Protein: CASSQGVGGSQPQHF.

The chain joins TRBV20-1 to TRBJ2-1; D not certain. The CDR3 consists of 10 residues. CDR1 is DFQATT and CDR2 is SNEGSKA in the germline V gene (reference sequence). Trimming removed 5 bases from V and 5 bases from J, with 4 bases in between. CDR3 sequence reads: CSAGNNEQFF. Here the CDR3 DNA reads TGCAGTGCTGGAAACAATGAGCAGTTCTTC.

The rearrangement joins TRBV7-9 to TRBJ1-5; D gene ambiguous. The CDR3 has 13 amino acids. CDR1 and CDR2 (germline): SEHNR, FQNEAQ (reference sequence). Trimming took off 2 bases at V and 7 bases at J, with 9 bases between the two ends. CDR3 in DNA: TGTGCCAGCAGCTTATCTGATAGGCAGCCCCAGCATTTT. Translating gives CASSLSDRQPQHF.

This chain connects TRBV7-3 to TRBJ2-7; 11 bases line up with TRBD2. The CDR3 runs to 15 residues. J lost 4 bases, V lost 5 bases, and 7 bases had no gene match. Germline V gives CDR1 SGHTA, CDR2 FQGTGA. The CDR3 is CASSNEGLAVYEQYF. CDR3 bases: TGTGCCAGCAGCAACGAGGGACTAGCGGTGTACGAGCAGTACTTC.

This clonotype appeared a single time. The rearrangement uses TRBV2 and TRBJ1-1; TRBD1 matches 7 bases. Unmatched junction bases numbered 14, after V lost 6 bases and J lost 7 bases. This CDR3 is 15 amino acids long. The V gene's germline CDR1 is SNHLY and CDR2 FYNNEI. The CDR3 loop reads CASSLGGTAIVEAFF. The CDR3 DNA is TGTGCCAGCAGCTTGGGAGGGACAGCCATTGTTGAAGCTTTCTTT.

This chain joins TRBV16 and TRBJ2-7, with unresolved D. Trimming shortened V by 3 bases and J by 1 base, and 4 bases separated the two germline ends. The CDR3 loop spans 12 amino acids. Germline CDR1 reads KGHSY; CDR2 reads FQNENV. DNA for the CDR3: TGTGCCAGCAGCCAGGGTTCCTACGAGCAGTACTTC. This translates into CASSQGSYEQYF.

This chain connects TRBV5-1 to TRBJ2-7; perhaps TRBD1 as D (6 bases). V lost 2 bases and J lost 4, with 10 bases in between. CDR1 and CDR2 from the germline V gene are SGHRS and YFSETQ. The CDR3 has 13 amino acids. The CDR3 loop is CASSFDRMYEQYF. CDR3 DNA: TGCGCCAGCAGCTTCGACAGGATGTACGAGCAGTACTTC.

Note on this clonotype: A junction end diverges from the germline sequence, so it may reflect a read error. J is TRBJ2-7 and V is TRBV15; the D gene could be TRBD1 or TRBD2 (5 bases each). There are 14 residues in the CDR3. Looked up from germline, CDR1 is LNHNV and CDR2 is YYDKDF (reference sequence). CDR3 in DNA: TGTGCCACCAGCAGCGGGACCAGAACCTACGAGCAGTGCTTC. Translating gives CATSSGTRTYEQCF.

With respect to this clonotype: The missing conserved phenylalanine or tryptophan at the end of this CDR3 makes a read error likely. The genes are TRBV2 and TRBJ2-1; D gene unclear. Trimming left V 6 bases short and J 3 bases short, with 3 bases between. The CDR3 runs to 11 residues. The germline V gene encodes CDR1 SNHLY and CDR2 FYNNEI. Here the CDR3 reads CASRYYNEQFS. The CDR3 nucleotides read TGTGCCAGCAGGTACTACAATGAGCAGTTCTCC.

The chain combines TRBV29-1 with TRBJ1-1, with 8 bases identical to TRBD1. After removal of 7 bases from V and 4 bases from J, the junction contained 5 bases not matched to a gene. Germline V lookup: CDR1 SQVTM, CDR2 ANQGSEA. This CDR3 is 12 amino acids long. For the CDR3, the DNA is TGCAGCGGCGGACAGGGTAGCACTGAAGCTTTCTTT. Amino acids: CSGGQGSTEAFF.

This clonotype has just a few counts. This rearrangement joins TRBV15 to TRBJ1-6; D is ambiguous. This CDR3 comprises 15 residues. Trimming pared 1 base from V and 5 bases from J, leaving 9 bases between. Germline CDR1 is LNHNV and CDR2 is YYDKDF (reference sequence). The CDR3 reads CATSRAAGDNSPLHF. The DNA of the CDR3 is TGTGCCACCAGCAGAGCGGCAGGCGATAATTCACCCCTCCACTTT.

This clonotype has at least ten counts. The genes are TRBV28 and TRBJ2-5, with 7 bases aligning to TRBD1. The CDR3 length is 15 residues. V trimming: 5 bases; J trimming: 4 bases; junction bases outside the gene matches: 10. The germline V gene encodes CDR1 MDHEN and CDR2 SYDVKM. DNA for the CDR3: TGTGCCAGCAGTGAATCTAGGGGGCTGGGAGAGACCCAGTACTTC. Translation: CASSESRGLGETQYF.

The rearrangement links TRBV29-1 to TRBJ2-5, with a possible D match to TRBD2 (6 bases). CDR3 length: 15 residues. Trimming shortened V by 4 bases and J by 3 bases, and 18 bases separated the two germline ends. CDR1 and CDR2 from the germline V gene are SQVTM and ANQGSEA. Here the CDR3 DNA reads TGCAGCGTTGGGAGCGAGGGTGAGCGGGAAGAGACCCAGTACTTC. Residues: CSVGSEGEREETQYF.

This clonotype occurred a few times. The chain couples TRBV5-1 to TRBJ2-3, with 15 bases aligning to TRBD2. The trim removed 4 bases at V and 4 bases at J, leaving 1 base unmatched. There are 15 residues in the CDR3. From germline, CDR1 is SGHRS and CDR2 YFSETQ. This CDR3 reads CASSRTSGRADTQYF. The DNA for the CDR3 is TGCGCCAGCAGCCGGACTAGCGGGAGGGCAGATACGCAGTATTTT. Full variable domain (rest looked up from reference TRBV5-1 and TRBJ2-3): KAGVTQTPRYLIKTRGQQVTLSCSPISGHRSVSWYQQTPGQGLQFLFEYFSETQRNKGNFPGRFSGRQFSNSRSEMNVSTLELGDSALYLCASSRTSGRADTQYFGPGTRLTVL.

The rearrangement uses TRBV28 and TRBJ2-5; 9 nucleotides match TRBD1. The germline V gene has CDR1 MDHEN and CDR2 SYDVKM. After removal of 7 bases from V and 5 bases from J, the junction contained 11 bases not matched to a gene. The CDR3 is 15 amino acids. In DNA form, the CDR3 reads TGTGCCAGCACCATCCCGGACAGGGGTGGCGAGACCCAGTACTTC. It specifies CASTIPDRGGETQYF.

This clonotype was observed a handful of times. A much larger clone lies a single base off, so this may be a read error. CDR3 sequence (DNA): TGTGCCAGCATCTTGTGGGGCTCTGGGGCCAACGTCCTGACTTTC. Protein: CASILWGSGANVLTF. This chain links TRBV11-2 with TRBJ2-6; D gene uncertain. Deletions cut 7 bases from V and 0 bases from J, with 10 bases between. The length of the CDR3 is 15 residues. Germline V CDR1 and CDR2: SGHAT, FQNNGV.

The chain links TRBV7-2 to TRBJ2-7, with D uncertain. The CDR3 length is 13 residues. V shed 5 bases and J shed 0 bases, with 8 bases lying between them. Germline assignment: CDR1 SGHTA and CDR2 FQGNSA. The DNA of the CDR3 is TGTGCCAGCAGCGGGCAGAGCTCCTACGAGCAGTACTTC. It specifies CASSGQSSYEQYF.

The CDR3 sequence is CASSGDLGETQYF. In DNA form, the CDR3 reads TGTGCCAGCAGTGGAGATCTGGGGGAGACCCAGTACTTC. The genes are TRBV2 and TRBJ2-5; D ambiguous. The CDR3 is 13 amino acids. Germline V gene sequence: CDR1 SNHLY, CDR2 FYNNEI. V was shortened by 4 bases and J by 5 bases, with 11 bases between the two germline ends.

The chain links TRBV29-1 to TRBJ2-1; the match to TRBD2 covers 10 bases. Germline V gene data show CDR1 as SQVTM and CDR2 as ANQGSEA. The CDR3 has 15 residues. Germline trimming cut 7 bases from V and 8 bases from J; bases unmatched to any gene: 14. In nucleotides, the CDR3 is TGCAGCGCTAGGAGAGGGCTAGCGGGGGTCGATGAGCAGTTCTTC. It codes for CSARRGLAGVDEQFF.

This sequence joins TRBV4-1 and TRBJ2-7; D unresolved. The V and J ends lost 1 base and 2 bases respectively, with 9 bases between them. The germline V gene encodes CDR1 MGHRA and CDR2 YSYEKL. The CDR3 spans 14 residues. Here the CDR3 reads CASSQASDPYEQYF. CDR3 DNA: TGCGCCAGCAGCCAAGCTTCAGACCCCTACGAGCAGTACTTC.

The V call is TRBV7-2, the J call TRBJ1-2, with no clear D. Trimming took off 2 bases at V and 2 bases at J, with 12 bases between the two ends. This CDR3 is built from 15 residues. Germline V gene data show CDR1 as SGHTA and CDR2 as FQGNSA. The CDR3 DNA sequence: TGTGCCAGCAGCTTATCGGGTTGGGTAAACTATGGCTACACCTTC. It specifies CASSLSGWVNYGYTF.